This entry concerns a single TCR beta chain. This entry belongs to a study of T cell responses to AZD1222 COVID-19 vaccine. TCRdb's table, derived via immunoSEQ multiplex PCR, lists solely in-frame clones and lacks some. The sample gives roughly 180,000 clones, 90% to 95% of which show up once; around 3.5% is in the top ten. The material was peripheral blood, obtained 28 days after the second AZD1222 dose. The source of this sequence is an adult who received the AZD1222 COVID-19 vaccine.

The CDR3, as DNA: TGTGCCAGCAGTTTCCAACTAGTCTCTCAAGAGACCCAGTACTTC. Translated, it gives CASSFQLVSQETQYF. The chain links TRBV6-5 to TRBJ2-5, with D maybe TRBD2 (5 bases). The V gene lost 4 bases and the J gene lost 2 bases, with 14 bases spanning the gap. The CDR3 totals 15 residues. Per germline, CDR1 MNHEY and CDR2 SVGAGI.